The clone carrying this TCR beta chain came up once. Its antigen is currently unknown. Here the CDR3 omits its conserved ending phenylalanine or tryptophan, so a read error is the likely source. Next came a second PCR, run for about 6 to 11 cycles, which used a sample-barcoded 5' primer along with a J-beta primer mix. MiXCR, run by TCRdb on the 5' RACE reads, gives a single entry per CDR3 protein. The sample includes about 1,500,000 distinct CDR3 sequences, 42% seen only once; the top ten take roughly 8.2%. A minimum of 6 micrograms of total RNA was extracted per sample. The sample originates from a study of blood T cells in healthy people across ages. The study's findings and limits: Considered underestimates were the diversity estimates obtained from one million T cells.

The germline gives CDR1 MNHEY, CDR2 SMNVEV (reference sequence). Trimming took 6 bases from V and 8 from J, leaving 17 bases between them. This CDR3 has 14 residues. Sample: blood. The rearrangement links TRBV27 to TRBJ2-1, with D possibly TRBD1 on 6 matching bases. The clonotype was recovered from a young woman in good health. CDR3 amino acids: CASRQRQGNDEQFL. CDR3 DNA sequence: TGTGCCAGCAGGCAGCGGCAGGGGAATGATGAGCAGTTCTTA.